This TCR beta chain stems from a study of cytotoxic CD8 clonotypes in ibrutinib-treated CLL. Study-wide findings and caveats: A rise in clonality was seen at ibrutinib response, and a fall back toward baseline was seen at progression.

TCRdb keeps only in-frame clones here, not all; method: immunoSEQ multiplex PCR. The sample lists some 300,000 clones, about 77% seen once, with 6.5% to 8.5% in the top ten. Comment on this clone: The antigen is undetermined.

V gave up 6 bases and J gave up 4 bases; unmatched junction bases: 11. The CDR3 spans 16 residues. Looked up from germline, CDR1 is MNHEY and CDR2 is SMNVEV (reference sequence). The sequencing used PBMCs, collected before ibrutinib treatment. The receptor was derived from a human donor with chronic lymphocytic leukemia. V gene TRBV27 combines with J gene TRBJ2-1; 8 positions agree with TRBD2. CDR3 nucleotides: TGTGCCAGCAGCCACCCCGGGAGGGGGGGTTACAATGAGCAGTTCTTC. It translates to CASSHPGRGGYNEQFF.